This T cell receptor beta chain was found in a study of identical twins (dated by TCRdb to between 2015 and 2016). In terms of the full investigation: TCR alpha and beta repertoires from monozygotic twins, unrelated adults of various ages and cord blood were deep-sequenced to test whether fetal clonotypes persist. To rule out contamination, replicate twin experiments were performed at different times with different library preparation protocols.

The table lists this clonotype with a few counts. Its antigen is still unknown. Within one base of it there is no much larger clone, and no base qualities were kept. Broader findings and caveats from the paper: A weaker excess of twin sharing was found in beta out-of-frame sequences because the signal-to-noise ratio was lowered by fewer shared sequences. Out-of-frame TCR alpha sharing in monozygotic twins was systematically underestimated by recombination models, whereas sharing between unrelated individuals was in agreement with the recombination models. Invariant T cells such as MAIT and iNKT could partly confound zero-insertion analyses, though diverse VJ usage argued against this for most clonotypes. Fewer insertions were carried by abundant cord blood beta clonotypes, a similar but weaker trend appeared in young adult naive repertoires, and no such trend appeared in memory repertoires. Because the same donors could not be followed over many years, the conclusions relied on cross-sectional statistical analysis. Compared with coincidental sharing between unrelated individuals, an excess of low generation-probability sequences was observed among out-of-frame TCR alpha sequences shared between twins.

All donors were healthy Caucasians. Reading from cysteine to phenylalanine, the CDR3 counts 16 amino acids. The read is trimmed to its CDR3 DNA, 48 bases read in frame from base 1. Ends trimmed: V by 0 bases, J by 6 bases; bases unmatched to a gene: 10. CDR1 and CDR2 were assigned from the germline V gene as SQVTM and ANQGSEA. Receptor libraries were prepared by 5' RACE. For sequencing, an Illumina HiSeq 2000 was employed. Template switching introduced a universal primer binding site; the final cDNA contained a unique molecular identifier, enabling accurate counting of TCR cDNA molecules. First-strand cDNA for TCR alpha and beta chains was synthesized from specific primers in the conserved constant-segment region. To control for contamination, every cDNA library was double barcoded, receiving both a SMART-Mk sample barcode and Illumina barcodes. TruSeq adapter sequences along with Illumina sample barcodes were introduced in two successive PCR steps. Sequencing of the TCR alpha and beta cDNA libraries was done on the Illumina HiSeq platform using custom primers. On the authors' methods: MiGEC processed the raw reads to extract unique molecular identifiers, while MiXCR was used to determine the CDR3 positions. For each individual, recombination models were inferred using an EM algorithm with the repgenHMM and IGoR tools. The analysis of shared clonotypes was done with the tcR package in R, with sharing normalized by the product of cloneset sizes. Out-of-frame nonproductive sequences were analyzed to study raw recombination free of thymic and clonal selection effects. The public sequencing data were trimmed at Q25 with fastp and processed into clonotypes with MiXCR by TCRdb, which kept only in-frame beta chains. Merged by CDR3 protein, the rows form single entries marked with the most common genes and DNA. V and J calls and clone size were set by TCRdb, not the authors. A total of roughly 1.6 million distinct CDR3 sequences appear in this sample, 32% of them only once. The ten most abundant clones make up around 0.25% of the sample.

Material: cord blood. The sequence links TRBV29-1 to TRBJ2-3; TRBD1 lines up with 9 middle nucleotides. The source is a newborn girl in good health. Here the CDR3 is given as CSVEDWPGTGTDTQYF. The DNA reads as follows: TGCAGCGTTGAAGATTGGCCCGGGACAGGGACGGATACGCAGTATTTT.